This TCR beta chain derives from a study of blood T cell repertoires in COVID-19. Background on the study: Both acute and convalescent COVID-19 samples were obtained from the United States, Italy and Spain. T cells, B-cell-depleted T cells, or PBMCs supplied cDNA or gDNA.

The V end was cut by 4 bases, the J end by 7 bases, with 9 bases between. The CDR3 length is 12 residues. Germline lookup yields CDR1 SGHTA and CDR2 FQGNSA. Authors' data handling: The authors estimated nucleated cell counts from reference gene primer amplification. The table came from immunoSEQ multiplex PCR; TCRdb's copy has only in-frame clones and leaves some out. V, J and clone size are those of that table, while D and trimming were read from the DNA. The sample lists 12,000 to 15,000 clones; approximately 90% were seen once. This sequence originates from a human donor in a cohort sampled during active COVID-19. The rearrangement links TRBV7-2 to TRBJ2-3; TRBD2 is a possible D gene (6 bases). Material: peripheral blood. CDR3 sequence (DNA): TGTGCCAGCAGCTGGAGGGAGCATACGCAGTATTTT. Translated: CASSWREHTQYF. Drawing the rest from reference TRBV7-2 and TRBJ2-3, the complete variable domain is GAGVSQSPSNKVTEKGKDVELRCDPISGHTALYWYRQSLGQGLEFLIYFQGNSAPDKSGLPSDRFSAERTGGSVSTLTIQRTQQEDSAVYLCASSWREHTQYFGPGTRLTVL.